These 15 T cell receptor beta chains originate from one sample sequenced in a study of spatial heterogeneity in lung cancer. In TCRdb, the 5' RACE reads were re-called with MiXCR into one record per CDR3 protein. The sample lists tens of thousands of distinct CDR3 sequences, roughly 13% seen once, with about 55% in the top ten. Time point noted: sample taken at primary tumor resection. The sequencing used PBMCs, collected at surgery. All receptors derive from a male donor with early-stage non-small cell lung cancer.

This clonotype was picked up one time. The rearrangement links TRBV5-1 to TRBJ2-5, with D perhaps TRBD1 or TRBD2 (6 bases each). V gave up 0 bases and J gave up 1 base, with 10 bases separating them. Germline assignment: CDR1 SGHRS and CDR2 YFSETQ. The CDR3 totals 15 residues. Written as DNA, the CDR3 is TGCGCCAGCAGCTTGGATCCGGGGGCCCAAGAGACCCAGTACTTC. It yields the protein CASSLDPGAQETQYF.

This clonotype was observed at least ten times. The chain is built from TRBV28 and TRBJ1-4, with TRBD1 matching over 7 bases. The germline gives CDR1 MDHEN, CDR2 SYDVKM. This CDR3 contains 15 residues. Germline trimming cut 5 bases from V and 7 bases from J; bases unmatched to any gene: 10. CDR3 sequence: CASSPRGRGFEKLFF. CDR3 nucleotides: TGTGCCAGCAGTCCCCGTGGCAGGGGGTTTGAAAAACTGTTTTTT.

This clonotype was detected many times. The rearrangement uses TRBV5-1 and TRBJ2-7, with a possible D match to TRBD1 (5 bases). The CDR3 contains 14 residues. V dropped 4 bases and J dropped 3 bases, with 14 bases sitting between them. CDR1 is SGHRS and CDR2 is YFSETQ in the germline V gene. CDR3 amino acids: CASSRVTTGYEQYF. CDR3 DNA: TGCGCCAGCAGCCGGGTAACTACAGGCTACGAGCAGTACTTC.

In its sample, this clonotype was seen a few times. In DNA, the CDR3 is TGTGCCTGGAGTGTGGCGGTAAACTATGGCTACACCTTC. It codes for CAWSVAVNYGYTF. The chain links TRBV30 to TRBJ1-2; no reliable D call. CDR3 length: 13 residues. Deletions cut 0 bases from V and 2 bases from J, with 7 bases between. Germline V gives CDR1 GTSNPN, CDR2 SVGIG (reference sequence). Full variable domain (outside the CDR3, taken from reference TRBV30 and TRBJ1-2): SQTIHQWPATLVQPVGSPLSLECTVEGTSNPNLYWYRQAAGRGLQLLFYSVGIGQISSEVPQNLSASRPQDRQFILSSKKLLLSDSGFYLCAWSVAVNYGYTFGSGTRLTVV.

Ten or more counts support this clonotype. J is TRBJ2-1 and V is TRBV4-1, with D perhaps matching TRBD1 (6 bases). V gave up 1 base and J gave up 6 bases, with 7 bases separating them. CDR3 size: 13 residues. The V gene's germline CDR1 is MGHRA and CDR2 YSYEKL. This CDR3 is CASSQGGGNEQFF. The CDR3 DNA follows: TGCGCCAGCAGCCAAGGAGGGGGCAATGAGCAGTTCTTC.

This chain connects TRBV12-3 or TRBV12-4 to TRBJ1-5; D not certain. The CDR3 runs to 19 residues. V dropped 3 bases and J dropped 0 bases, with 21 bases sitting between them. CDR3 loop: CASSFRQFPQRFSNQPQHF. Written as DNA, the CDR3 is TGTGCCAGCAGTTTCCGGCAGTTCCCTCAACGGTTTAGCAATCAGCCCCAGCATTTT.

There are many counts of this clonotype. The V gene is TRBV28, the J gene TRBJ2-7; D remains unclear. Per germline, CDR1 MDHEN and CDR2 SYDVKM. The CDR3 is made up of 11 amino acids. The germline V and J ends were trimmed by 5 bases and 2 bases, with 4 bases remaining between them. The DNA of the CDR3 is TGTGCCAGCAGTACCGCCTACGAGCAGTACTTC. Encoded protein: CASSTAYEQYF.

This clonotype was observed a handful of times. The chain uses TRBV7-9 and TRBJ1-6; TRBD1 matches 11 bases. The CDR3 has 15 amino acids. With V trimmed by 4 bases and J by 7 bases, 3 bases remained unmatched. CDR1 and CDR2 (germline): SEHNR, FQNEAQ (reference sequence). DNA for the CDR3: TGTGCCAGCAGCTGGACAGGGGGCAGGAATTCACCCCTCCACTTT. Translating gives CASSWTGGRNSPLHF.

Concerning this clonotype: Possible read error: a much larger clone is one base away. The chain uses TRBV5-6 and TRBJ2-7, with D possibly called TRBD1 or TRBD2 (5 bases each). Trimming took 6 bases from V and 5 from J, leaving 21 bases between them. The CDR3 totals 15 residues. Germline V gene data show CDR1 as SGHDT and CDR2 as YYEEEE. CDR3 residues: CASTTYDYGAHEQYF. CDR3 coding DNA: TGTGCCAGCACCACTTATGACTACGGGGCCCACGAGCAGTACTTC.

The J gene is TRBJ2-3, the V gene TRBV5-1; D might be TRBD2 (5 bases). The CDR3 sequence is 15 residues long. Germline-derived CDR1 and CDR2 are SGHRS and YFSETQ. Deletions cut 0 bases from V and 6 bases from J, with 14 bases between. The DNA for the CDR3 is TGCGCCAGCAGCTTGGAACAACCCTGGGAGGATACGCAGTATTTT. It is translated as CASSLEQPWEDTQYF. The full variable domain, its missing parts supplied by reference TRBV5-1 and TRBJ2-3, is KAGVTQTPRYLIKTRGQQVTLSCSPISGHRSVSWYQQTPGQGLQFLFEYFSETQRNKGNFPGRFSGRQFSNSRSEMNVSTLELGDSALYLCASSLEQPWEDTQYFGPGTRLTVL.

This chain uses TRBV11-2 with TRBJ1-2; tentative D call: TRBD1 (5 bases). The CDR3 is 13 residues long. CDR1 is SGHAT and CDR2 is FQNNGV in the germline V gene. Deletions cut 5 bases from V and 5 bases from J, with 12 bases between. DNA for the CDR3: TGTGCCAGCAGCATTGGGGGTAGTTATGGCTACACCTTC. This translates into CASSIGGSYGYTF.

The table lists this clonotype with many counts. Here the CDR3 reads CASSSRDRDSPLHF. The CDR3 DNA reads TGCGCCAGCAGCTCGCGGGACAGGGATTCACCCCTCCACTTT. The chain combines TRBV5-1 with TRBJ1-6; 9 nucleotides line up with TRBD1. CDR1 SGHRS and CDR2 YFSETQ come from the germline V gene. The trim removed 3 bases at V and 8 bases at J, leaving 3 bases unmatched. CDR3 size: 14 residues.

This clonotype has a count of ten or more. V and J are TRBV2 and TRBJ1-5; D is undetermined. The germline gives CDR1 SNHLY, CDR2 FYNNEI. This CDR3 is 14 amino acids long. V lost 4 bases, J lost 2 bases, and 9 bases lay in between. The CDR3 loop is CASSGLGGNQPQHF. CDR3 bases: TGTGCCAGCAGTGGCCTTGGCGGCAATCAGCCCCAGCATTTT.

CDR3 loop: CASSQDEQGADTQYF. CDR3 DNA: TGCGCCAGCAGCCAAGATGAGCAGGGGGCAGATACGCAGTATTTT. This chain links TRBV4-1 with TRBJ2-3, with TRBD1 matching over 7 bases. The CDR3 runs 15 residues. V lost 0 bases and J lost 4; bases outside the gene matches: 4. Germline assignment: CDR1 MGHRA and CDR2 YSYEKL.

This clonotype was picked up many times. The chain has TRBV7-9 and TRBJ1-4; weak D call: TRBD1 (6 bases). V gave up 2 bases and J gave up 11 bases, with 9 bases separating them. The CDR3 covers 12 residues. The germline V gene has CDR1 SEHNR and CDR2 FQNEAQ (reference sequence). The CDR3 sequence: CASSLQGWKLFF. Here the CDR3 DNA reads TGTGCCAGCAGCTTACAGGGGTGGAAACTGTTTTTT.